The rows below give T cell receptor beta chains drawn from one sample of a study of blood T cell repertoires in COVID-19. TCRdb keeps only in-frame clones here, not all; method: immunoSEQ multiplex PCR. The sample consists of about 300,000 clones, around 88% of them appearing once. The sample taken for sequencing was peripheral blood. These receptors were collected from a woman aged 45-60 years with acute or convalescent COVID-19. Both conserved end residues are part of each CDR3. Each record gives: clone size, V gene, D gene, J gene, CDR3 protein, CDR3 DNA. The D gene is left open where the match is weak. The size of a clone is reported for some rows only, either as once, few or many, or as a class for expanded clones.

size: once; V: TRBV16; D: NA; J: TRBJ2-2; CDR3: CASSPLDTDTGELFF; DNA: TGTGCCAGCAGCCCTCTTGACACCGACACCGGGGAGCTGTTTTTT
size: NA; V: TRBV5-1; D: TRBD1; J: TRBJ2-3; CDR3: CASSLGQGDTDTQYF; DNA: TGCGCCAGCAGCTTGGGACAGGGCGACACAGATACGCAGTATTTT
size: NA; V: TRBV19; D: NA; J: TRBJ1-1; CDR3: CASSIGRGNTEAFF; DNA: TGTGCCAGTAGTATTGGCAGGGGGAACACTGAAGCTTTCTTT
size: once; V: TRBV7-3; D: NA; J: TRBJ1-3; CDR3: CASSSTAGNTIYF; DNA: TGTGCCAGCAGCTCGACAGCTGGAAACACCATATATTTT
size: few; V: TRBV30; D: TRBD1; J: TRBJ2-2; CDR3: CAWKEVGQGNTGELFF; DNA: TGTGCCTGGAAAGAGGTAGGACAGGGGAACACCGGGGAGCTGTTTTTT
size: NA; V: TRBV12-3/TRBV12-4; D: TRBD1; J: TRBJ1-5; CDR3: CASSQQGDQPQHF; DNA: TGTGCCAGCAGTCAACAGGGGGATCAGCCCCAGCATTTT
size: NA; V: TRBV5-1; D: NA; J: TRBJ2-3; CDR3: CASMIQPGTDTQYF; DNA: TGCGCCAGCATGATACAGCCAGGCACAGATACGCAGTATTTT
size: NA; V: TRBV19; D: NA; J: TRBJ1-5; CDR3: CASSPRLEGRVTAQPQHF; DNA: TGTGCCAGTAGTCCGCGGTTGGAGGGCCGGGTTACTGCTCAGCCCCAGCATTTT
size: NA; V: TRBV10-3; D: NA; J: TRBJ1-1; CDR3: CAISESNTLNTEAFF; DNA: TGTGCCATCAGTGAGTCCAATACACTGAACACTGAAGCTTTCTTT
size: NA; V: TRBV25-1; D: TRBD1; J: TRBJ1-4; CDR3: CASSEWTGGAREKLFF; DNA: TGTGCCAGCAGTGAATGGACAGGGGGCGCAAGGGAAAAACTGTTTTTT
size: once; V: TRBV9; D: TRBD1; J: TRBJ1-1; CDR3: CASSVGPPAAGGTEAFF; DNA: TGTGCCAGCAGCGTAGGCCCCCCGGCGGCAGGGGGCACTGAAGCTTTCTTT
size: NA; V: TRBV9; D: NA; J: TRBJ2-1; CDR3: CASSSRLTGDSHAFNEQFF; DNA: TGTGCCAGCAGCAGCAGACTCACCGGGGACTCCCATGCTTTCAATGAGCAGTTCTTC
size: NA; V: TRBV2; D: NA; J: TRBJ1-6; CDR3: CASSGPGSGLSSPLHF; DNA: TGTGCCAGCAGTGGACCAGGCTCAGGGTTAAGTTCACCCCTCCACTTT
size: NA; V: TRBV3-1/TRBV3-2; D: TRBD1; J: TRBJ1-1; CDR3: CASSRGQGANTEAFF; DNA: TGTGCCAGCAGCCGCGGACAGGGGGCGAACACTGAAGCTTTCTTT
size: NA; V: TRBV7-8; D: NA; J: TRBJ2-5; CDR3: CASSSDLLGNSETQYF; DNA: TGTGCCAGCAGCTCCGATTTACTAGGAAACAGTGAGACCCAGTACTTC
size: NA; V: TRBV7-9; D: TRBD2; J: TRBJ2-3; CDR3: CASSFGQAGARDTQYF; DNA: TGTGCCAGCAGCTTTGGGCAAGCGGGGGCGAGGGATACGCAGTATTTT
size: NA; V: TRBV28; D: NA; J: TRBJ2-1; CDR3: CASSPPGYNEQFF; DNA: TGTGCCAGCAGCCCCCCAGGGTACAATGAGCAGTTCTTC
size: NA; V: TRBV24-1; D: TRBD1; J: TRBJ1-2; CDR3: CATSDRDRGYGYTF; DNA: TGTGCCACCAGTGACCGGGACAGGGGCTATGGCTACACCTTC
size: NA; V: TRBV5-4; D: NA; J: TRBJ1-4; CDR3: CASGDRRNEKLFF; DNA: TGTGCCAGCGGCGACAGAAGGAATGAAAAACTGTTTTTT
size: once; V: TRBV2; D: NA; J: TRBJ2-1; CDR3: CASSEGINEQFF; DNA: TGTGCCAGCAGTGAAGGTATCAATGAGCAGTTCTTC
size: NA; V: TRBV19; D: TRBD1; J: TRBJ1-5; CDR3: CASKGDRESNQPQHF; DNA: TGTGCCAGTAAGGGTGACAGGGAAAGCAATCAGCCCCAGCATTTT
size: NA; V: TRBV6-1; D: NA; J: TRBJ1-3; CDR3: CASSGSGALSKTRADF; DNA: TGTGCCAGCAGTGGTTCAGGGGCCCTCTCCAAGACACGGGCGGATTTT
size: NA; V: TRBV19; D: TRBD1; J: TRBJ2-5; CDR3: CASSDRVTQYF; DNA: TGTGCCAGTAGCGACAGGGTCACCCAGTACTTC
size: NA; V: TRBV18; D: TRBD1; J: TRBJ1-3; CDR3: CASSQGQSISGNTIYF; DNA: TGTGCCAGCTCACAGGGACAGTCTATCTCTGGAAACACCATATATTTT
size: NA; V: TRBV6-5; D: TRBD2; J: TRBJ2-5; CDR3: CASSGLGETQYF; DNA: TGTGCCAGCAGCGGACTAGGAGAGACCCAGTACTTC
size: NA; V: TRBV19; D: NA; J: TRBJ2-3; CDR3: CASSGVSTDTQYF; DNA: TGTGCCAGCTCGGGGGTTAGCACAGATACGCAGTATTTT
size: NA; V: TRBV3-1/TRBV3-2; D: NA; J: TRBJ1-5; CDR3: CASSQDPFRVGQPQHF; DNA: TGTGCCAGCAGCCAAGATCCTTTCAGGGTAGGGCAGCCCCAGCATTTT
size: NA; V: TRBV14; D: TRBD2; J: TRBJ2-1; CDR3: CASSPLRGRVLAGGGEQFF; DNA: TGTGCCAGCTCCCCCCTCCGAGGCAGGGTGCTAGCGGGGGGCGGGGAGCAGTTCTTC
size: NA; V: TRBV6-5; D: NA; J: TRBJ1-2; CDR3: CASTPTGAGGYTF; DNA: TGTGCCAGCACCCCGACAGGTGCCGGGGGCTACACCTTC
size: NA; V: TRBV3-1/TRBV3-2; D: TRBD1; J: TRBJ2-3; CDR3: CASSQEQGARSTDTQYF; DNA: TGTGCCAGCAGCCAGGAACAGGGGGCGAGGAGCACAGATACGCAGTATTTT
size: NA; V: TRBV3-1/TRBV3-2; D: TRBD1; J: TRBJ1-1; CDR3: CASSRRTGQFKTFF; DNA: TGTGCCAGCAGTCGCCGGACAGGACAATTCAAGACTTTCTTT
size: NA; V: TRBV5-1; D: TRBD1; J: TRBJ1-2; CDR3: CASRKGQGLGYTF; DNA: TGCGCCAGCAGGAAGGGACAGGGCCTTGGCTACACCTTC
size: NA; V: TRBV7-8; D: TRBD2; J: TRBJ2-1; CDR3: CASSLRLAGGQDEQFF; DNA: TGTGCCAGCAGCCTCAGACTAGCGGGGGGGCAGGATGAGCAGTTCTTC
size: NA; V: TRBV12-3/TRBV12-4; D: NA; J: TRBJ1-6; CDR3: CASSLDSRSPLHF; DNA: TGTGCCAGCAGTTTAGACAGCCGGTCACCCCTCCACTTT
size: few; V: TRBV30; D: NA; J: TRBJ2-7; CDR3: CAWRGADEQYF; DNA: TGTGCCTGGCGGGGGGCGGACGAGCAGTACTTC
size: NA; V: TRBV5-4; D: TRBD2; J: TRBJ2-2; CDR3: CASSLAGLADTGELFF; DNA: TGTGCCAGCAGCTTGGCGGGTCTAGCGGACACCGGGGAGCTGTTTTTT
size: NA; V: TRBV20-1; D: NA; J: TRBJ1-2; CDR3: CSASEQILNYGYTF; DNA: TGCAGTGCTAGTGAGCAGATTTTAAACTATGGCTACACCTTC
size: NA; V: TRBV7-2; D: TRBD2; J: TRBJ2-1; CDR3: CVIGGASSYNEQFF; DNA: TGTGTAATCGGGGGGGCCAGCTCCTACAATGAGCAGTTCTTC
size: NA; V: TRBV5-1; D: TRBD2; J: TRBJ2-1; CDR3: CASSEGLAYGEQFF; DNA: TGCGCCAGCAGCGAGGGACTAGCGTACGGTGAGCAGTTCTTC
size: NA; V: TRBV29-1; D: NA; J: TRBJ1-6; CDR3: CSVKEEGHSPLHF; DNA: TGCAGCGTAAAAGAAGAGGGTCATTCGCCCCTCCACTTT
size: NA; V: TRBV7-9; D: TRBD1; J: TRBJ1-3; CDR3: CASSTQGAGGNTIYF; DNA: TGTGCCAGCAGCACACAGGGGGCAGGTGGAAACACCATATATTTT
size: NA; V: TRBV6-4; D: NA; J: TRBJ1-1; CDR3: CASSPTYVRVNTEAFF; DNA: TGTGCCAGCAGCCCGACCTACGTGAGGGTGAACACTGAAGCTTTCTTT
size: NA; V: TRBV29-1; D: TRBD1; J: TRBJ1-2; CDR3: CSAQGTGDGYTF; DNA: TGCAGCGCTCAAGGGACAGGGGACGGCTACACCTTC
size: NA; V: TRBV19; D: NA; J: TRBJ1-3; CDR3: CASSSNSNSGNTIYF; DNA: TGTGCCAGTAGTTCTAACTCAAACTCTGGAAACACCATATATTTT
size: NA; V: TRBV18; D: TRBD1; J: TRBJ2-5; CDR3: CASSLTGSTGGETQYF; DNA: TGTGCCAGCTCACTAACCGGCTCGACAGGGGGAGAGACCCAGTACTTC
size: NA; V: TRBV7-9; D: NA; J: TRBJ2-1; CDR3: CASGSGDPNNEQFF; DNA: TGTGCCAGCGGATCGGGAGACCCCAACAATGAGCAGTTCTTC
size: once; V: TRBV3-1/TRBV3-2; D: TRBD1; J: TRBJ1-1; CDR3: CASSQAGTGLTEAFF; DNA: TGTGCCAGCAGCCAAGCCGGGACAGGGTTGACTGAAGCTTTCTTT
size: NA; V: TRBV2; D: TRBD1; J: TRBJ2-5; CDR3: CASSSTTGAQETQYF; DNA: TGTGCCAGCAGTTCTACTACAGGGGCCCAAGAGACCCAGTACTTC
size: NA; V: TRBV6-2/TRBV6-3; D: NA; J: TRBJ1-2; CDR3: CASSSRGGYGYTF; DNA: TGTGCCAGCAGTTCCAGGGGCGGCTATGGCTACACCTTC
size: NA; V: TRBV11-2; D: NA; J: TRBJ2-2; CDR3: CASSFLSGELFF; DNA: TGTGCCAGCAGCTTTTTATCCGGGGAGCTGTTTTTT
size: few; V: TRBV4-2; D: NA; J: TRBJ1-1; CDR3: CATSQGNTEAFF; DNA: TGTGCCACCTCACAGGGGAACACTGAAGCTTTCTTT
size: NA; V: TRBV5-4; D: TRBD2; J: TRBJ2-5; CDR3: CASKGPGGEQETQYF; DNA: TGTGCCAGCAAAGGCCCCGGGGGGGAGCAAGAGACCCAGTACTTC
size: NA; V: TRBV19; D: NA; J: TRBJ1-2; CDR3: CASSISESMGYTF; DNA: TGTGCCAGTAGTATATCGGAGTCTATGGGCTACACCTTC
size: NA; V: TRBV5-8; D: NA; J: TRBJ1-1; CDR3: CASSRLRGETEAFF; DNA: TGTGCCAGCAGCCGTCTCAGGGGAGAAACTGAAGCTTTCTTT
size: NA; V: TRBV5-4; D: NA; J: TRBJ2-2; CDR3: CASSLQLVDTGELFF; DNA: TGTGCCAGCAGCTTGCAACTAGTGGACACCGGGGAGCTGTTTTTT
size: NA; V: TRBV7-9; D: NA; J: TRBJ2-1; CDR3: CASRRDSYNEQFF; DNA: TGTGCCAGCAGGCGGGACTCCTACAATGAGCAGTTCTTC